This T cell receptor beta chain was documented in a study of type 1 and type 2 diabetes patients. This clonotype has more than one count but fewer than ten. Amplification started from genomic DNA. Multiplex PCR with 30 forward and 13 reverse primers amplified the TCR beta CDR3. TCRdb reanalysed the multiplex PCR reads using MiXCR and keeps one entry per CDR3 protein. The table lists under 300,000 distinct CDR3 sequences, around 47% of them singletons, with roughly 13% in the top ten. The sequenced sample consisted of peripheral blood mononuclear cells (PBMCs). This receptor was taken from a man between 18 and 35 years old with type 2 diabetes.

CDR3 loop: CASSLKGADTQYF. The DNA of the CDR3 is TGTGCCAGCAGTCTAAAGGGGGCAGATACGCAGTATTTT. This chain connects TRBV19 to TRBJ2-3, with D tentatively TRBD1 (6 bases). Germline values: CDR1 LNHDA, CDR2 SQIVND (reference sequence). V was clipped by 9 bases and J by 4 bases, with 14 bases between them. This CDR3 is built from 13 residues. The whole variable domain, filled in from reference TRBV19 and TRBJ2-3, reads DGGITQSPKYLFRKEGQNVTLSCEQNLNHDAMYWYRQDPGQGLRLIYYSQIVNDFQKGDIAEGYSVSREKKESFPLTVTSAQKNPTAFYLCASSLKGADTQYFGPGTRLTVL.